The next 14 T cell receptor beta chains were all read from a single sample in a study of blood T cell repertoires in COVID-19. Clones were read by immunoSEQ multiplex PCR, and TCRdb kept only the in-frame ones, dropping some. The table shows about 240,000 clones, with around 88% occurring only once. The sequenced sample consisted of PBMCs or T cells enriched from blood (not recorded which). These receptors all stem from a woman in her thirties or forties with acute COVID-19.

This chain uses TRBV21-1 with TRBJ1-3. TRBV21-1 constitutes a pseudogene. The CDR3 extends over 16 amino acids. CDR3 in DNA: TGTGCCAGCAGCAAAGCTCGTGTAGTCTCTGGAAACACCATATATTTT. This encodes CASSKARVVSGNTIYF.

The genes are TRBV5-4 and TRBJ2-1, with TRBD2 identical over 15 bases. The CDR3 totals 19 residues. Germline V gives CDR1 SGHNT, CDR2 YYREEE (reference sequence). Trimming cost V 0 bases and J 8 bases; bases outside gene matches: 12. The CDR3 coding sequence is TGTGCCAGCAGCTTGGAACGGACTAGCGGGAGGGCCCGCGGGTATGAGCAGTTCTTC. Its protein product is CASSLERTSGRARGYEQFF.

This clone was counted a few times. The chain uses TRBV27 and TRBJ1-6, with D possibly TRBD1 on 6 matching bases. The CDR3 has 13 residues. V shed 5 bases and J shed 12 bases, with 14 bases lying between them. Germline V gene lookup returns CDR1 MNHEY and CDR2 SMNVEV (reference sequence). Here the CDR3 DNA reads TGTGCCAGCAGTGAACAGGGTCCCAGACCCCTCCACTTT. Its translation: CASSEQGPRPLHF.

The chain employs TRBV3-1 (or the pseudogene TRBV3-2) and TRBJ2-1; 8 bases fit TRBD2. This CDR3 region has 16 residues. J lost 4 bases, V lost 4 bases, and 9 bases had no gene match. The germline CDR1 and CDR2 sequences are LGHDT and YNNKEL (reference sequence). CDR3 residues: CASSPSGSGTYNEQFF. Here the CDR3 DNA reads TGTGCCAGCAGCCCCTCGGGTAGCGGGACATACAATGAGCAGTTCTTC.

The chain has TRBV29-1 and TRBJ2-2; D is possibly TRBD2 (5 bases). V was clipped by 4 bases and J by 6 bases, with 12 bases between them. The V gene's germline CDR1 is SQVTM and CDR2 ANQGSEA. The CDR3 length is 13 residues. In DNA form, the CDR3 reads TGCAGCGTTGTTCCGGAGGTCCCCGGGGAGCTGTTTTTT. It translates to CSVVPEVPGELFF.

V is TRBV29-1 and J is TRBJ2-7, with 11 bases identical to TRBD1. The CDR3 is made up of 13 amino acids. V shed 4 bases and J 2 bases; nucleotides not matched to a gene: 1. CDR1 and CDR2 (germline): SQVTM, ANQGSEA. The chain's CDR3 is CSVAGQGAYEQYF. The DNA of the CDR3 is TGCAGCGTTGCGGGACAGGGGGCCTACGAGCAGTACTTC.

This chain links TRBV5-1 with TRBJ2-7; 7 bases agree with TRBD2. Germline assignment: CDR1 SGHRS and CDR2 YFSETQ. The CDR3 runs 14 residues. V dropped 5 bases and J dropped 4; count of bases not matched to a gene: 9. The CDR3 coding sequence is TGCGCCAGCAGAAGTGGACTAGGTGTGTACGAGCAGTACTTC. Its protein product is CASRSGLGVYEQYF.

The chain is built from TRBV9 and TRBJ2-3; 14 nucleotides agree with TRBD2. The CDR3 is made up of 16 amino acids. V was pared by 2 bases and J by 7 bases, with 6 bases of the junction left unmatched. CDR1 SGDLS and CDR2 YYNGEE come from the germline V gene. CDR3 loop: CASSVSGTSGSYTQYF. CDR3 nucleotides: TGTGCCAGCAGCGTCTCCGGGACTAGCGGGAGTTATACGCAGTATTTT.

This chain uses TRBV10-2 with TRBJ2-1; 9 bases line up with TRBD1. Trimming took 7 bases from V and 8 from J; bases not matched to a gene: 9. CDR3 length: 14 amino acids. Germline V gives CDR1 WSHSY, CDR2 SAAADI. CDR3 in amino acids: CASTQGQGYDEQFF. The CDR3 coding sequence is TGCGCCAGCACGCAAGGACAGGGGTACGATGAGCAGTTCTTC.

The chain recombines TRBV19 with TRBJ1-3; 8 nucleotides align to TRBD1. The V gene end was trimmed by 3 bases and the J gene end by 4 bases; junction bases not matched to a gene: 5. Germline CDR1 reads LNHDA; CDR2 reads SQIVND (reference sequence). The CDR3 loop spans 15 amino acids. The CDR3 nucleotides are TGTGCCAGTAGTATGGACAGGGAGCCAGGAAACACCATATATTTT. Its protein is CASSMDREPGNTIYF.

The V and J genes are TRBV6-2 or TRBV6-3 and TRBJ2-1; D not certain. CDR1 is MNHEY, CDR2 SVGEGT, per germline. The CDR3 has 12 residues. V lost 5 bases and J lost 9, with 11 bases in between. This chain's CDR3 is CASSASVSEQFF. The CDR3 region has the DNA TGTGCCAGCAGTGCCTCGGTTAGTGAGCAGTTCTTC.

The chain links TRBV5-1 to TRBJ2-1, with D possibly TRBD1 on 6 matching bases. There are 15 residues in the CDR3. In germline, CDR1 is SGHRS, CDR2 YFSETQ. V lost 2 bases, J lost 7 bases, and 16 bases lay in between. DNA for the CDR3: TGCGCCAGCAGCTTCGAACAGGGCCTCGGGAATGAGCAGTTCTTC. It codes for CASSFEQGLGNEQFF.

The chain has TRBV2 and TRBJ2-2, with D possibly being TRBD1 (5 bases). The CDR3 is 14 residues long. CDR1 and CDR2 (germline): SNHLY, FYNNEI. Between the trimmed V and J ends, which lost 7 bases and 4 bases, there was a span of 13 bases. This CDR3 reads CASKGPTGTGELFF. The CDR3 DNA sequence: TGTGCCAGCAAAGGGCCCACAGGCACCGGGGAGCTGTTTTTT. Drawing the rest from reference TRBV2 and TRBJ2-2, the complete variable domain is EPEVTQTPSHQVTQMGQEVILRCVPISNHLYFYWYRQILGQKVEFLVSFYNNEISEKSEIFDDQFSVERPDGSNFTLKIRSTKLEDSAMYFCASKGPTGTGELFFGEGSRLTVL.

The CDR3 nucleotides read TGTGCCAGCAGCTTCCTTACCGGGACTAGGCCAGATACGCAGTATTTT. It specifies CASSFLTGTRPDTQYF. The chain employs TRBV11-3 and TRBJ2-3, with 8 bases aligning to TRBD2. The CDR3 consists of 16 residues. Germline CDR1 and CDR2: SGHNT and YENEEA. J gave up 4 bases and V 3 bases, and 9 bases lay outside the gene matches.